Listed below are T cell receptor beta chains from one sample, sequenced in a study of blood T cell repertoires in COVID-19. Profiled with immunoSEQ multiplex PCR; TCRdb holds only in-frame clones, not every one. Among about 400,000 clones listed, 87% were seen once. The sample consisted of PBMCs or T cells enriched from blood (not recorded which). Receptors were obtained from a woman between 45 and 65 years old who had recovered from COVID-19. CDR3s include the opening cysteine and the closing phenylalanine or tryptophan. D genes are given only for firm matches. Size tells how often a clone was seen (once, few, many) or the class of an expanded clone, and some rows leave it out.

TRBJ2-7	15	TRBV15	TRBD1	.	CATSRTGQGPYEQYF	TGTGCCACCAGCAGAACGGGACAGGGGCCCTACGAGCAGTACTTC
TRBJ2-3	17	TRBV4-2	TRBD2	.	CASSQEGGGLGLDTQYF	TGTGCCAGCAGCCAAGAGGGCGGGGGGCTAGGGTTGGATACGCAGTATTTT
TRBJ1-1	15	TRBV7-2	TRBD1	.	CASSSYGQAGTEAFF	TGTGCCAGCAGCTCCTACGGACAGGCGGGGACTGAAGCTTTCTTT
TRBJ1-1	12	TRBV18	.	.	CASSPPGLQAFF	TGTGCCAGCTCACCACCGGGGCTTCAAGCTTTCTTT
TRBJ2-5	13	TRBV10-3	.	.	CAISGLDDETQYF	TGTGCCATCAGTGGTCTAGATGACGAGACCCAGTACTTC
TRBJ2-7	16	TRBV30	TRBD1	.	CAWSQYTGTGVHEQYF	TGTGCCTGGAGTCAATACACCGGGACAGGGGTCCACGAGCAGTACTTC
TRBJ1-6	19	TRBV11-2	TRBD1	.	CASSEDRGFFGLRYAPLHF	TGTGCCAGCAGCGAAGACAGGGGATTTTTTGGACTGCGCTACGCACCCCTCCACTTT
TRBJ1-2	14	TRBV2	TRBD1	.	CASSESGTVYGYTF	TGTGCCAGCAGTGAAAGTGGGACAGTGTATGGCTACACCTTC
TRBJ2-5	17	TRBV11-2	TRBD2	.	CASSLSFDGLAQETQYF	TGTGCCAGCAGCTTATCCTTTGATGGACTAGCGCAAGAGACCCAGTACTTC
TRBJ1-3	12	TRBV5-4	.	once	CASRDSGNTIYF	TGTGCCAGCCGGGACTCTGGAAACACCATATATTTT
TRBJ2-7	14	TRBV10-3	TRBD1	.	CAIRPGTGDNEQYF	TGTGCCATCAGGCCCGGGACAGGGGATAACGAGCAGTACTTC
TRBJ2-7	14	TRBV7-2	TRBD1	.	CASSLRGQSYEQYF	TGTGCCAGCAGCTTACGGGGACAGTCCTACGAGCAGTACTTC
TRBJ2-7	13	TRBV25-1	TRBD1	.	CASSKGQGGEQYF	TGTGCCAGCAGTAAGGGACAGGGCGGCGAGCAGTACTTC
TRBJ1-5	15	TRBV7-2	TRBD1	once	CASSPAGDRNQPQHF	TGTGCCAGCAGCCCTGCGGGGGACAGGAATCAGCCCCAGCATTTT
TRBJ2-3	13	TRBV9	.	.	CASSPLPTDTQYF	TGTGCCAGCAGCCCCCTTCCGACAGATACGCAGTATTTT
TRBJ2-1	17	TRBV4-2	TRBD2	.	CASSLQPGSGGSYEQFF	TGTGCCAGCAGCCTCCAACCTGGAAGCGGGGGGAGTTATGAGCAGTTCTTC
TRBJ1-2	18	TRBV29-1	TRBD1	once	CSVGPGPGSGGLIYGYTF	TGCAGCGTCGGACCCGGGCCGGGTTCAGGGGGCTTGATCTATGGCTACACCTTC
TRBJ1-2	13	TRBV3-1/TRBV3-2	TRBD1	.	CASSTDRGQGYTF	TGTGCCAGCAGCACGGACAGGGGGCAAGGCTACACCTTC
TRBJ2-5	12	TRBV12-3/TRBV12-4	TRBD1	.	CASTTGGETQYF	TGTGCCAGCACTACAGGGGGTGAGACCCAGTACTTC
TRBJ1-1	16	TRBV9	.	.	CASSVEGMISGTEAFF	TGTGCCAGCAGCGTAGAAGGGATGATCTCGGGAACTGAAGCTTTCTTT
TRBJ2-2	18	TRBV7-8	TRBD2	.	CASSPYRGLAGATGELFF	TGTGCCAGCAGCCCCTATCGCGGACTAGCGGGAGCCACCGGGGAGCTGTTTTTT
TRBJ1-5	15	TRBV19	.	.	CASSPRMNSNQPQHF	TGTGCCAGTAGTCCCAGGATGAATAGCAATCAGCCCCAGCATTTT
TRBJ1-2	13	TRBV7-2	TRBD1	.	CAIPDRTLYGYTF	TGTGCCATCCCGGACAGGACTTTATATGGCTACACCTTC
TRBJ1-1	16	TRBV15	.	.	CATSSGKTRVGAEAFF	TGTGCCACCAGCAGTGGGAAGACGCGGGTAGGAGCTGAAGCTTTCTTT
TRBJ1-3	13	TRBV30	TRBD1	.	CAWDRGSWDTIYF	TGTGCCTGGGACAGGGGATCTTGGGACACCATATATTTT
TRBJ1-2	15	TRBV14	.	.	CASSLRRQGIDGYTF	TGTGCCAGCAGCCTCCGACGCCAGGGTATTGATGGCTACACCTTC
TRBJ1-1	13	TRBV15	.	.	CATSRDPDTEAFF	TGTGCCACCAGCAGAGACCCGGACACTGAAGCTTTCTTT
TRBJ1-1	12	TRBV19	.	.	CASSMMETEAFF	TGTGCCAGTAGTATGATGGAGACTGAAGCTTTCTTT
TRBJ1-2	12	TRBV6-2/TRBV6-3	.	.	CASSINNYGYTF	TGTGCCAGCAGTATTAATAACTATGGCTACACCTTC
TRBJ2-7	15	TRBV5-4	.	.	CASSPAGQTYYEQYF	TGTGCCAGCAGCCCCGCGGGACAGACCTACTACGAGCAGTACTTC
TRBJ1-3	15	TRBV6-5	TRBD1	.	CASSPRTGRGNTIYF	TGTGCCAGCAGCCCCCGGACAGGGAGAGGAAACACCATATATTTT
TRBJ1-5	14	TRBV20-1	TRBD1	few	CSASGGQGVQPQHF	TGCAGTGCTAGTGGTGGACAGGGGGTTCAGCCCCAGCATTTT
TRBJ1-3	14	TRBV18	.	.	CASSPPAVGNTIYF	TGTGCCAGCTCACCACCGGCGGTTGGAAACACCATATATTTT
TRBJ1-1	15	TRBV5-1	.	.	CASRGAGDMNTEAFF	TGCGCCAGCAGGGGGGCGGGGGATATGAACACTGAAGCTTTCTTT
TRBJ2-2	16	TRBV24-1	.	few	CATSETTMGNTGELFF	TGTGCCACCAGTGAAACTACCATGGGGAACACCGGGGAGCTGTTTTTT
TRBJ1-5	14	TRBV19	.	once	CASSPGTQTGTQHF	TGTGCCAGTAGTCCCGGGACACAGACCGGGACCCAGCATTTT
TRBJ1-3	15	TRBV4-1	.	.	CASSQETAWGNTIYF	TGCGCCAGCAGCCAAGAGACAGCGTGGGGAAACACCATATATTTT
TRBJ1-6	15	TRBV30	TRBD1	.	CAWSYTGTGNSPLHF	TGTGCCTGGAGTTACACCGGGACAGGGAATTCACCCCTCCACTTT
TRBJ1-6	17	TRBV28	TRBD1	.	CASRRGQASSYNSPLHF	TGTGCCAGCAGACGCGGACAGGCGAGCTCCTATAATTCACCCCTCCACTTT
TRBJ1-4	15	TRBV5-1	.	.	CASSPGLPPNEKLFF	TGCGCCAGCAGCCCGGGACTTCCACCTAATGAAAAACTGTTTTTT
TRBJ1-6	14	TRBV9	.	.	CASSVGQDNSPLHF	TGTGCCAGCAGCGTAGGACAGGATAATTCACCCCTCCACTTT
TRBJ1-3	13	TRBV9	TRBD1	.	CASSPTGTYTIYF	TGTGCCAGCAGTCCGACAGGGACGTACACCATATATTTT
TRBJ2-7	15	TRBV4-3	.	few	CASSQLGGAVSEQYF	TGCGCCAGCAGCCAACTTGGGGGCGCGGTCTCCGAGCAGTACTTC
TRBJ1-5	13	TRBV2	TRBD1	.	CASRDPQGQPQHF	TGTGCCAGCCGGGACCCACAGGGGCAGCCCCAGCATTTT
TRBJ2-5	14	TRBV7-8	TRBD1	.	CASSLGTGQETQYF	TGTGCCAGCAGCTTGGGGACAGGGCAAGAGACCCAGTACTTC
TRBJ2-7	13	TRBV6-6	.	.	CASSYSGTYEQYF	TGTGCCAGCAGTTACTCCGGGACCTACGAGCAGTACTTC
TRBJ2-7	14	TRBV6-5	.	.	CASSPRLGSYEQYF	TGTGCCAGCAGTCCCAGATTAGGGAGCTACGAGCAGTACTTC
TRBJ1-1	14	TRBV6-2/TRBV6-3	.	.	CASSSGQTYTEAFF	TGTGCCAGCAGTTCCGGACAGACCTACACTGAAGCTTTCTTT
TRBJ2-3	18	TRBV7-2	TRBD2	.	CASSTWTRAPGIWDTQYF	TGTGCCAGCAGCACCTGGACTAGGGCGCCGGGTATCTGGGATACGCAGTATTTT